The clone carrying this T cell receptor (beta chain) showed up just once. The source of the sample is a study of CD8 T cells in Susac syndrome. Random hexamers primed reverse transcription of roughly 0.45 to 1 ug RNA. The TCR beta CDR3 was amplified by immunoSEQ multiplex PCR across 54 Vbeta, 13 Jbeta. TCRdb called the immunoSEQ multiplex PCR reads again in MiXCR, with one record for every CDR3 protein. The profile covers 300,000 to 350,000 distinct CDR3 sequences, with just over 90% appearing a single time and roughly 0.07% taken by the ten largest. This CDR3 contains 14 residues. V dropped 0 bases and J dropped 0 bases, with 8 bases sitting between them. Germline values: CDR1 SQVTM, CDR2 ANQGSEA.

The sequencing sample was made of CD4+ T cells from PBMCs. The sequence derives from a human donor with multiple sclerosis. This chain connects TRBV29-1 to TRBJ1-1; D possibly corresponds to TRBD1 (6 bases). The CDR3 loop reads CSVEESGVNTEAFF. DNA of the CDR3: TGCAGCGTTGAAGAGTCAGGGGTGAACACTGAAGCTTTCTTT.